A selection of T cell receptor beta chains follows, all from one sample in a study of cytomegalovirus exposure and HLA in healthy donors. Measured with immunoSEQ multiplex PCR; TCRdb has only the in-frame clones, and not every one. The sample gives 150,000 to 200,000 clones, about 73% of which show up once; around 3.1% is in the top ten. The source material was PBMCs. The origin of the receptors is a middle-aged woman in good health and CMV-seronegative. Each CDR3 is given with its conserved first and last residue. A D gene is named only where the DNA matches it firmly. Some rows have no size entry. The others give once, few or many, or a class for an expanded clone.

d_gene: NA; j_gene: TRBJ2-1; abundance: NA; v_gene: TRBV18; CDR3nt: TGTGCCAGCTCACCACTCGTCCCTAGCGCCAGCTCCTACAATGAGCAGTTCTTC; CDR3aa: CASSPLVPSASSYNEQFF
d_gene: NA; j_gene: TRBJ2-7; abundance: NA; v_gene: TRBV5-1; CDR3nt: TGCGCCAGCAGCTTGGCCGGGACAGCGGGCTACGAGCAGTACTTC; CDR3aa: CASSLAGTAGYEQYF
d_gene: NA; j_gene: TRBJ2-1; abundance: NA; v_gene: TRBV5-1; CDR3nt: TGCGCCAGCAGCCCCGAGGCGTCCTACAATGAGCAGTTCTTC; CDR3aa: CASSPEASYNEQFF
d_gene: TRBD2; j_gene: TRBJ2-3; abundance: NA; v_gene: TRBV5-1; CDR3nt: TGCGCCAGCAGCTCGGGACTAGCGGGGACAGATACGCAGTATTTT; CDR3aa: CASSSGLAGTDTQYF
d_gene: TRBD1; j_gene: TRBJ1-2; abundance: NA; v_gene: TRBV19; CDR3nt: TGTGCCAGTACCTCCCTGGACAGGGTTAACTATGGCTACACCTTC; CDR3aa: CASTSLDRVNYGYTF
d_gene: NA; j_gene: TRBJ1-2; abundance: NA; v_gene: TRBV6-1; CDR3nt: TGTGCCAGCTTCAACTTCGGGGGGGCAGTCCATGGCTACACCTTC; CDR3aa: CASFNFGGAVHGYTF
d_gene: NA; j_gene: TRBJ2-3; abundance: NA; v_gene: TRBV6-5; CDR3nt: TGTGCCAGCAGTTACTCTTCAGGCCTCACAGATACGCAGTATTTT; CDR3aa: CASSYSSGLTDTQYF
d_gene: NA; j_gene: TRBJ1-1; abundance: NA; v_gene: TRBV2; CDR3nt: TGTGCCAGCAGTATCGAAGGGGGACCGGACACTGAAGCTTTCTTT; CDR3aa: CASSIEGGPDTEAFF
d_gene: NA; j_gene: TRBJ1-4; abundance: once; v_gene: TRBV13; CDR3nt: TGTGCCAGCATTCGTGGAGGGACGGGATCTAATGAAAAACTGTTTTTT; CDR3aa: CASIRGGTGSNEKLFF
d_gene: NA; j_gene: TRBJ2-2; abundance: NA; v_gene: TRBV5-4; CDR3nt: TGTGCCAGCAGCTTGGATCCGTTCGCGAACACCGGGGAGCTGTTTTTT; CDR3aa: CASSLDPFANTGELFF
d_gene: NA; j_gene: TRBJ1-1; abundance: NA; v_gene: TRBV6-1; CDR3nt: TGTGCCAGCAGTGGACGACACACTGTGAACACTGAAGCTTTCTTT; CDR3aa: CASSGRHTVNTEAFF
d_gene: TRBD1; j_gene: TRBJ1-1; abundance: few; v_gene: TRBV29-1; CDR3nt: TGCAGCGCTGCCGGGACAGTTGAAGCTTTCTTT; CDR3aa: CSAAGTVEAFF
d_gene: TRBD2; j_gene: TRBJ2-4; abundance: NA; v_gene: TRBV6-1; CDR3nt: TGTGCCAGCAACCCGGGACTAAAAAACATTCAGTACTTC; CDR3aa: CASNPGLKNIQYF
d_gene: TRBD1; j_gene: TRBJ2-5; abundance: NA; v_gene: TRBV29-1; CDR3nt: TGCAGCGCCGACAGGGGGCTTGAAGAGACCCAGTACTTC; CDR3aa: CSADRGLEETQYF
d_gene: TRBD2; j_gene: TRBJ2-3; abundance: NA; v_gene: TRBV13; CDR3nt: TGTGCCAGCAGCTTAAAGGCGGGGGGACGCACAGATACGCAGTATTTT; CDR3aa: CASSLKAGGRTDTQYF
d_gene: TRBD1; j_gene: TRBJ2-2; abundance: NA; v_gene: TRBV27; CDR3nt: TGTGCCAGCAGATCAGGGGGCTCGGGCACCGGGGAGCTGTTTTTT; CDR3aa: CASRSGGSGTGELFF
d_gene: NA; j_gene: TRBJ1-4; abundance: NA; v_gene: TRBV27; CDR3nt: TGTGCCAGCAGTTTATCGGGGACTAGTAATGAAAAACTGTTTTTT; CDR3aa: CASSLSGTSNEKLFF
d_gene: NA; j_gene: TRBJ1-4; abundance: NA; v_gene: TRBV27; CDR3nt: TGTGCCAGCAGACAGCAGGTTAATGAAAAACTGTTTTTT; CDR3aa: CASRQQVNEKLFF
d_gene: NA; j_gene: TRBJ1-5; abundance: few; v_gene: TRBV19; CDR3nt: TGTGCCAGTAGTATAGTCGGTAATCAGCCCCAGCATTTT; CDR3aa: CASSIVGNQPQHF
d_gene: TRBD1; j_gene: TRBJ2-2; abundance: NA; v_gene: TRBV27; CDR3nt: TGTGCCAGCAGGCGACAGGGGGTATGGACCGGGGAGCTGTTTTTT; CDR3aa: CASRRQGVWTGELFF
d_gene: NA; j_gene: TRBJ2-3; abundance: NA; v_gene: TRBV5-4; CDR3nt: TGTGCCAGCAGCTTGGGGGGCGCGCGCACAGATACGCAGTATTTT; CDR3aa: CASSLGGARTDTQYF
d_gene: TRBD1; j_gene: TRBJ1-2; abundance: NA; v_gene: TRBV9; CDR3nt: TGTGCCAGCAGCGCGACAGGGGGCGTTGGATATGGCTACACCTTC; CDR3aa: CASSATGGVGYGYTF
d_gene: NA; j_gene: TRBJ1-5; abundance: few; v_gene: TRBV18; CDR3nt: TGTGCCAGCTCACAGACAGCAAATCAGCCCCAGCATTTT; CDR3aa: CASSQTANQPQHF
d_gene: TRBD2; j_gene: TRBJ2-3; abundance: NA; v_gene: TRBV5-4; CDR3nt: TGTGCCAGCAGCCCCCCGGGACTAGCGGGATCCACAGATACGCAGTATTTT; CDR3aa: CASSPPGLAGSTDTQYF
d_gene: TRBD2; j_gene: TRBJ2-5; abundance: NA; v_gene: TRBV25-1; CDR3nt: TGTGCCAGCAGTCTAACGAGGTCTAGCGGGGAGTACCAAGAGACCCAGTACTTC; CDR3aa: CASSLTRSSGEYQETQYF
d_gene: NA; j_gene: TRBJ2-7; abundance: NA; v_gene: TRBV5-6; CDR3nt: TGTGCCAGCAGCTTGAGATTATCGGACAGAATTAAGGAGTACTTC; CDR3aa: CASSLRLSDRIKEYF
d_gene: NA; j_gene: TRBJ2-7; abundance: once; v_gene: TRBV7-2; CDR3nt: TGTGCCAGCAGCTTAGGCAGGTTACGTGATCCCTCCTACGAGCAGTACTTC; CDR3aa: CASSLGRLRDPSYEQYF
d_gene: NA; j_gene: TRBJ1-1; abundance: NA; v_gene: TRBV19; CDR3nt: TGTGCCAGTACCCCGTTGGGAGGGATGAACACTGAAGCTTTCTTT; CDR3aa: CASTPLGGMNTEAFF
d_gene: NA; j_gene: TRBJ1-1; abundance: NA; v_gene: TRBV27; CDR3nt: TGTGCCAGCAGGCCGACCAGGATAAACACTGAAGCTTTCTTT; CDR3aa: CASRPTRINTEAFF
d_gene: TRBD1; j_gene: TRBJ1-2; abundance: NA; v_gene: TRBV28; CDR3nt: TGTGCCAGCAGTTTCTCCAGGGGGCCTAACTATGGCTACACCTTC; CDR3aa: CASSFSRGPNYGYTF
d_gene: NA; j_gene: TRBJ1-6; abundance: NA; v_gene: TRBV21-1; CDR3nt: TGTGCCAGCAGCAAAGAAGTTTCACAGAGTGGTCGCTCACCCCTCCACTTT; CDR3aa: CASSKEVSQSGRSPLHF
d_gene: NA; j_gene: TRBJ2-7; abundance: NA; v_gene: TRBV15; CDR3nt: TGTGCCACCAGCAGAGCCAGGGCGGAGCAGTACTTC; CDR3aa: CATSRARAEQYF
d_gene: NA; j_gene: TRBJ2-4; abundance: NA; v_gene: TRBV7-2; CDR3nt: TGTGCCAGCAGCGTCGGACAGTCCAAAAACATTCAGTACTTC; CDR3aa: CASSVGQSKNIQYF
d_gene: NA; j_gene: TRBJ1-5; abundance: NA; v_gene: TRBV27; CDR3nt: TGTGCCAGCAGCCCATCGACAGCCCCCAATCAGCCCCAGCATTTT; CDR3aa: CASSPSTAPNQPQHF
d_gene: NA; j_gene: TRBJ2-2; abundance: NA; v_gene: TRBV6-1; CDR3nt: TGTGCCAGCAGTGTGGAACGGAGCACCGGGGAGCTGTTTTTT; CDR3aa: CASSVERSTGELFF
d_gene: TRBD1; j_gene: TRBJ1-4; abundance: NA; v_gene: TRBV28; CDR3nt: TGTGCCACTACAGGGGCGGTTAATGAAAAACTGTTTTTT; CDR3aa: CATTGAVNEKLFF
d_gene: NA; j_gene: TRBJ1-2; abundance: NA; v_gene: TRBV7-6; CDR3nt: TGTGCCAGCAGCTTACAAAGCGGTGGGTTCTTCGATGGCTACACCTTC; CDR3aa: CASSLQSGGFFDGYTF
d_gene: TRBD1; j_gene: TRBJ2-5; abundance: NA; v_gene: TRBV28; CDR3nt: TGTGCCAGCAGTAAGACACAGGGGTATCAAGAGACCCAGTACTTC; CDR3aa: CASSKTQGYQETQYF
d_gene: TRBD1; j_gene: TRBJ2-7; abundance: NA; v_gene: TRBV5-1; CDR3nt: TGCGCCAGCAGCTTGATGGGACAGGGCGTGGAGTACTTC; CDR3aa: CASSLMGQGVEYF
d_gene: TRBD1; j_gene: TRBJ1-4; abundance: NA; v_gene: TRBV2; CDR3nt: TGTGCCAGCGACGGACAGGGAAGTAATGAAAAACTGTTTTTT; CDR3aa: CASDGQGSNEKLFF
d_gene: NA; j_gene: TRBJ1-6; abundance: NA; v_gene: TRBV28; CDR3nt: TGTGCCACCCGGGAGTCGGGACGTAATTCACCCCTCCACTTT; CDR3aa: CATRESGRNSPLHF
d_gene: TRBD2; j_gene: TRBJ2-5; abundance: NA; v_gene: TRBV9; CDR3nt: TGTGCCAGCAGCGAGGGGACTAGCGGGGTACAAGAGACCCAGTACTTC; CDR3aa: CASSEGTSGVQETQYF
d_gene: TRBD1; j_gene: TRBJ2-7; abundance: NA; v_gene: TRBV18; CDR3nt: TGTGCCAGCTCCCCAGGGACAGGATCCTACGAGCAGTACTTC; CDR3aa: CASSPGTGSYEQYF
d_gene: TRBD2; j_gene: TRBJ2-5; abundance: NA; v_gene: TRBV5-4; CDR3nt: TGTGCCAGCAGCTTGGGACTAGCGGGTCAAGAGACCCAGTACTTC; CDR3aa: CASSLGLAGQETQYF
d_gene: TRBD1; j_gene: TRBJ1-6; abundance: NA; v_gene: TRBV11-2; CDR3nt: TGTGCCAGCAGCCTGAGGACAGGAGAGATTTTTAATTCACCCCTCCACTTT; CDR3aa: CASSLRTGEIFNSPLHF